Below are 26 T cell receptor beta chains sequenced from a single sample in a study of cytomegalovirus exposure and HLA in healthy donors. Use of 60 Vbeta and 13 Jbeta primers characterized the PCR. TCRdb's table, derived via immunoSEQ multiplex PCR, lists solely in-frame clones and lacks some. This sample has 150,000 to 200,000 clones, with around 76% found just once. What was sequenced was PBMCs. All receptors derive from a female donor in good health and CMV-seronegative.

The CDR3 coding sequence is TGTGCCAGCAGCTCTAGCGGGGGGAACTACGAGCAGTACTTC. Amino acid sequence: CASSSSGGNYEQYF. The gene calls are TRBV6-1 and TRBJ2-7, with 11 bases lining up with TRBD2. CDR1 is MNHNS, CDR2 SASEGT, per germline. CDR3 length equals 14 residues. Unmatched junction bases numbered 4, after V lost 6 bases and J lost 3 bases.

This clone was observed a few times. This chain connects TRBV6-1 to TRBJ1-1, with TRBD1 matching 7 bases. The CDR3 sequence is 15 residues long. The J segment lost 5 bases and the V segment lost 2 bases, leaving 8 bases of the junction unmatched. From germline, CDR1 is MNHNS and CDR2 SASEGT. Written as DNA, the CDR3 is TGTGCCAGCAGTGAATACAGGGGAACGGAGACTGAAGCTTTCTTT. The encoded protein is CASSEYRGTETEAFF.

V gene TRBV6-5 combines with J gene TRBJ2-7, with 10 positions matching TRBD2. Per germline, CDR1 MNHEY and CDR2 SVGAGI. Losses at the gene ends were 0 bases for V and 7 bases for J; bases not matched to a gene: 3. This CDR3 contains 14 residues. The CDR3 loop is CASSYSRLAGEQYF. CDR3 bases: TGTGCCAGCAGTTACTCAAGACTAGCGGGTGAGCAGTACTTC.

The chain has TRBV19 and TRBJ1-1; 9 bases line up with TRBD1. The CDR3 is 12 residues long. Germline V gene data show CDR1 as LNHDA and CDR2 as SQIVND (reference sequence). V was clipped by 3 bases and J by 12 bases; unmatched bases: 5. This CDR3 reads CASSIETGGPFF. The CDR3 DNA reads as TGTGCCAGTAGTATCGAGACAGGGGGACCTTTCTTT.

CDR3 in amino acids: CASSLGQITEAFF. The CDR3 nucleotides are TGTGCCAGCAGTTTAGGACAGATCACTGAAGCTTTCTTT. The V and J genes are TRBV27 and TRBJ1-1; a possible D gene is TRBD1 (6 bases). The V end lost 2 bases, the J end lost 4 bases, and 8 bases lay between the germline ends. The CDR3 is 13 residues long. Germline V gene sequence: CDR1 MNHEY, CDR2 SMNVEV (reference sequence).

The V gene is TRBV21-1, the J gene TRBJ2-3; TRBD1, the D gene given by the table, was not confirmed from the DNA. TRBV21-1 is reported as a pseudogene. The CDR3 sequence is 18 residues long. CDR3 protein: CASSKAGGTGKVTDTQYF. The CDR3 nucleotides read TGTGCCAGCAGCAAAGCGGGGGGGACAGGGAAAGTCACAGATACGCAGTATTTT.

The chain joins TRBV6-5 to TRBJ2-1, with TRBD2 identical over 7 bases. Germline assignment: CDR1 MNHEY and CDR2 SVGAGI. The CDR3 totals 16 residues. With 2 bases clipped from V and 1 base from J, the junction kept 5 bases outside the gene matches. The CDR3 reads CASSYAAGVSYNEQFF. CDR3 nucleotides: TGTGCCAGCAGTTACGCTGCGGGAGTATCCTACAATGAGCAGTTCTTC.

The chain uses TRBV6-5 and TRBJ1-2; the D is unclear. The CDR3 is 13 amino acids. Germline V gives CDR1 MNHEY, CDR2 SVGAGI. The V end lost 4 bases, the J end lost 5 bases, and 11 bases lay between the germline ends. The DNA for the CDR3 is TGTGCCAGCAGTTTGCGGCAGCAGTATGGCTACACCTTC. It translates to CASSLRQQYGYTF.

J is TRBJ1-2 and V is TRBV11-2, with 7 nucleotides matching TRBD1. CDR1 is SGHAT, CDR2 FQNNGV, per germline. V shed 5 bases, J shed 2 bases, and the junction held 8 bases outside the gene matches. The CDR3 consists of 15 residues. CDR3 residues: CASSPRLTGNYGYTF. For the CDR3, the DNA is TGTGCCAGCAGCCCAAGACTGACAGGGAACTATGGCTACACCTTC.

The rearrangement joins TRBV5-6 to TRBJ1-3; possible D gene TRBD1, 6 bases. Germline V gives CDR1 SGHDT, CDR2 YYEEEE. Trimming removed 5 bases at V and 4 bases at J, with 19 bases between. This CDR3 is 16 amino acids long. CDR3 in amino acids: CASSKQYREMGNTIYF. Here the CDR3 DNA reads TGTGCCAGCAGTAAACAATACAGGGAGATGGGAAACACCATATATTTT.

The chain is built from TRBV10-3 and TRBJ2-2; 8 bases align to TRBD1. The J segment lost 6 bases and the V segment lost 0 bases, leaving 3 bases of the junction unmatched. CDR3 size: 15 residues. Germline values: CDR1 ENHRY, CDR2 SYGVKD. The CDR3 sequence: CAISESTGEPGELFF. Written as DNA, the CDR3 is TGTGCCATCAGTGAGTCGACAGGGGAGCCCGGGGAGCTGTTTTTT.

For the CDR3, the DNA is TGTGCCAGCAGAAGACGGGACACCCGGCCAGTAAGAACCGGGGAGCTGTTTTTT. Its translation is CASRRRDTRPVRTGELFF. The J gene is TRBJ2-2, the V gene TRBV21-1; the tabulated D call, TRBD1, remains unverified against the DNA. TRBV21-1 constitutes a pseudogene. CDR3 size: 18 residues.

This chain uses TRBV5-5 with TRBJ2-7, with 7 nucleotides matching TRBD2. This CDR3 contains 14 residues. With V trimmed by 5 bases and J by 3 bases, 8 bases remained unmatched. Germline assignment: CDR1 SGHKS and CDR2 YYEKEE (reference sequence). DNA for the CDR3: TGTGCCAGCAGTTTCCTGCGGGACTACTACGAGCAGTACTTC. Translated, it gives CASSFLRDYYEQYF.

The V call is TRBV2, the J call TRBJ1-6; the D gene is possibly TRBD1 (6 bases). The CDR3 covers 13 residues. In germline, CDR1 is SNHLY, CDR2 FYNNEI. Trimming shortened V by 4 bases and J by 8 bases, and 9 bases separated the two germline ends. CDR3: CASSGTVYSPLHF. The CDR3 nucleotides read TGTGCCAGCAGTGGGACAGTCTATTCACCCCTCCACTTT. The variable domain in full, with the rest retrieved from reference TRBV2 and TRBJ1-6, is EPEVTQTPSHQVTQMGQEVILRCVPISNHLYFYWYRQILGQKVEFLVSFYNNEISEKSEIFDDQFSVERPDGSNFTLKIRSTKLEDSAMYFCASSGTVYSPLHFGNGTRLTVT.

This clone was seen only once. The rearrangement joins TRBV30 to TRBJ1-3; D is perhaps TRBD1 (5 bases). In germline, CDR1 is GTSNPN, CDR2 SVGIG (reference sequence). With 4 bases removed from V and 0 bases from J, the gap between germline ends came to 10 bases. This CDR3 comprises 14 residues. Here the CDR3 DNA reads TGTGCCTGGACTCGGGGGGGCTCTGGAAACACCATATATTTT. Translating it yields CAWTRGGSGNTIYF.

The chain uses TRBV7-2 and TRBJ2-1; 15 bases agree with TRBD2. The CDR3 has 16 amino acids. Germline V gene data show CDR1 as SGHTA and CDR2 as FQGNSA. Trimming at V came to 4 bases and at J to 6 bases, leaving 4 bases not matched to a gene. CDR3 protein: CASSSRTSGRVNEQFF. Written as DNA, the CDR3 is TGTGCCAGCAGCTCACGGACTAGCGGGAGGGTCAATGAGCAGTTCTTC.

This clone has only a few counts. The CDR3 coding sequence is TGTGCCAGCAGTTTCCCATACAGGGACCAGCCCCAGCATTTT. Translation gives CASSFPYRDQPQHF. The chain employs TRBV28 and TRBJ1-5, with D possibly TRBD1 on 6 matching bases. CDR3 size: 14 residues. V lost 3 bases and J lost 7, with 13 bases in between. Germline values: CDR1 MDHEN, CDR2 SYDVKM.

The rearrangement links TRBV7-9 to TRBJ1-3, with TRBD1 as a possible D gene (6 bases). Trimming took 2 bases from V and 8 from J, leaving 7 bases between them. CDR3 size: 12 residues. CDR1 is SEHNR and CDR2 is FQNEAQ in the germline V gene (reference sequence). Here the CDR3 reads CASSLSGDTIYF. DNA for the CDR3: TGTGCCAGCAGCTTATCAGGGGACACCATATATTTT.

This clone was counted between two and nine times. This rearrangement joins TRBV27 to TRBJ2-7; 7 bases agree with TRBD2. Trimming cost V 2 bases and J 1 base; bases outside gene matches: 2. Germline V gene sequence: CDR1 MNHEY, CDR2 SMNVEV (reference sequence). CDR3 length equals 14 residues. CDR3 nucleotide sequence: TGTGCCAGCAGTTTACAGGGAGGGTCCTACGAGCAGTACTTC. It specifies CASSLQGGSYEQYF.

V usage is TRBV6-5 and J usage is TRBJ2-3, with D unresolved. Trimming pared 2 bases from V and 0 bases from J, leaving 6 bases between. The length of the CDR3 is 14 residues. Germline V gene sequence: CDR1 MNHEY, CDR2 SVGAGI. Here the CDR3 reads CASSYRVSTDTQYF. The DNA for the CDR3 is TGTGCCAGCAGTTACCGGGTTAGCACAGATACGCAGTATTTT.

The V and J genes are TRBV29-1 and TRBJ1-1; D is unclear. In germline, CDR1 is SQVTM, CDR2 ANQGSEA. Trimming left V 5 bases short and J 3 bases short, with 13 bases between. The CDR3 length is 13 residues. Here the CDR3 reads CSVSAILDTEAFF. Written as DNA, the CDR3 is TGCAGCGTTTCCGCGATTCTGGACACTGAAGCTTTCTTT. Full variable domain (missing parts from reference TRBV29-1 and TRBJ1-1): SAVISQKPSRDICQRGTSLTIQCQVDSQVTMMFWYRQQPGQSLTLIATANQGSEATYESGFVIDKFPISRPNLTFSTLTVSNMSPEDSSIYLCSVSAILDTEAFFGQGTRLTVV.

The chain has TRBV29-1 and TRBJ1-2, with 11 bases that match TRBD1. Germline CDR1 reads SQVTM; CDR2 reads ANQGSEA. The CDR3 contains 16 residues. Losses at the gene ends were 2 bases for V and 8 bases for J; bases not matched to a gene: 13. In DNA, the CDR3 is TGCAGCGTTGAAATTGGTGAGGGACAGGGGGAAATCGGCTACACCTTC. Residues: CSVEIGEGQGEIGYTF.

J is TRBJ1-1 and V is TRBV19; possibly TRBD1 for D (6 bases). The CDR3 runs 15 residues. With 5 bases removed from V and 0 bases from J, the gap between germline ends came to 13 bases. Per the germline V gene, CDR1 is LNHDA and CDR2 is SQIVND (reference sequence). CDR3 in amino acids: CASSWGGTMNTEAFF. The CDR3 nucleotides read TGTGCCAGTAGTTGGGGGGGCACTATGAACACTGAAGCTTTCTTT.

CDR3 region: CASNLAGGAEQYF. The CDR3 DNA is TGCGCCAGCAACCTCGCAGGGGGCGCCGAGCAGTACTTC. The chain couples TRBV5-1 to TRBJ2-7; 8 bases agree with TRBD1. With V trimmed by 6 bases and J by 6 bases, 8 bases remained unmatched. The CDR3 is made up of 13 amino acids. The germline CDR1 and CDR2 sequences are SGHRS and YFSETQ.

The gene calls are TRBV6-1 and TRBJ1-1; TRBD1 is a possible D gene (5 bases). This CDR3 comprises 16 residues. CDR1 and CDR2 (germline): MNHNS, SASEGT. Trimming pared 2 bases from V and 1 base from J, leaving 14 bases between. The chain's CDR3 is CASSELKGTTNTEAFF. CDR3 coding DNA: TGTGCCAGCAGTGAACTCAAGGGGACTACGAACACTGAAGCTTTCTTT.

The chain links TRBV10-3 to TRBJ2-2; TRBD2 agrees at 10 bases. Germline V lookup: CDR1 ENHRY, CDR2 SYGVKD. The CDR3 covers 16 residues. With V trimmed by 7 bases and J by 2 bases, 7 bases remained unmatched. CDR3 in amino acids: CAIKASGGINTGELFF. The CDR3 DNA sequence: TGTGCCATCAAGGCTAGCGGGGGTATTAACACCGGGGAGCTGTTTTTT.